A selection of T cell receptor beta chains follows, all from one sample in a study of CD8 T cells in ankylosing spondylitis. A single record per CDR3 protein comes from TCRdb applying MiXCR to the 5' RACE reads. The table includes around 300,000 distinct CDR3 sequences, approximately 10% detected once. The material sequenced was blood, either unsorted or a sorted T cell fraction (not recorded which). The receptors were sampled from a female donor with ankylosing spondylitis or in good health (not recorded which). Both conserved end residues are part of each CDR3. The order of the fields is CDR3 length, clone size, J gene, V gene, D gene, CDR3 protein, CDR3 DNA. A D gene is named only where the DNA matches it firmly. The size field is filled for only some rows; it gives once, few, many or a size class.

>13|many|TRBJ2-1|TRBV12-3/TRBV12-4|NA
CASSLRQVDEQFF
TGTGCCAGCAGTTTGAGGCAGGTCGATGAGCAGTTCTTC
>14|many|TRBJ1-2|TRBV20-1|NA
CSATRGLSNYGYTF
TGCAGTGCTACAAGGGGCCTTTCTAACTATGGCTACACCTTC
>15|many|TRBJ2-1|TRBV18|NA
CASSRAPITYNEQFF
TGTGCCAGCTCCCGAGCGCCGATCACCTACAATGAGCAGTTCTTC
>14|NA|TRBJ2-3|TRBV27|NA
CASTPNWGADTQYF
TGTGCCAGCACCCCAAATTGGGGCGCAGATACGCAGTATTTT
>16|few|TRBJ2-1|TRBV20-1|TRBD2
CSAYAMGLAGGSEQFF
TGCAGTGCTTACGCAATGGGACTAGCGGGGGGGAGTGAGCAGTTCTTC
>14|many|TRBJ2-1|TRBV5-1|TRBD1
CASFAGGSYNEQFF
TGCGCCAGCTTCGCAGGGGGCTCCTACAATGAGCAGTTCTTC
>17|many|TRBJ2-1|TRBV4-2|TRBD2
CASSQAGGLAGNNEQFF
TGTGCCAGCAGCCAAGCGGGGGGACTAGCAGGTAACAATGAGCAGTTCTTC
>13|few|TRBJ2-7|TRBV27|NA
CASSLRVDHEQYF
TGTGCCAGCAGTTTAAGGGTCGACCACGAGCAGTACTTC
>16|few|TRBJ2-7|TRBV7-2|TRBD1
CASSSSGTGRIYEQYF
TGTGCCAGCAGCTCATCCGGGACAGGGAGAATTTACGAGCAGTACTTC
>13|many|TRBJ2-2|TRBV7-9|NA
CASSPPGFGELFF
TGTGCCAGCAGCCCCCCCGGTTTCGGGGAGCTGTTTTTT
>15|NA|TRBJ2-5|TRBV20-1|TRBD2
CSARESGRARETQYF
TGCAGTGCTAGAGAAAGCGGGAGGGCCCGTGAGACCCAGTACTTC
>15|many|TRBJ2-2|TRBV29-1|TRBD2
CSVGGEGLWTGELFF
TGCAGCGTTGGGGGGGAGGGCCTTTGGACCGGGGAGCTGTTTTTT
>12|few|TRBJ1-4|TRBV7-2|NA
CASSQIPRKLFF
TGTGCCAGCAGCCAGATCCCCCGAAAACTGTTTTTT
>12|many|TRBJ2-3|TRBV20-1|NA
CSARGSWDTQYF
TGCAGTGCTAGAGGGAGCTGGGATACGCAGTATTTT
>18|NA|TRBJ2-5|TRBV5-1|TRBD2
CASSLLGRAGGVQETQYF
TGCGCCAGCAGCTTGTTAGGGCGAGCGGGAGGAGTACAAGAGACCCAGTACTTC
>15|few|TRBJ2-3|TRBV3-1|NA
CASSQNAGARTTQYF
TGTGCCAGCAGCCAAAATGCGGGGGCTCGAACTACGCAGTATTTT
>14|many|TRBJ2-7|TRBV10-3|TRBD1
CAISAGQGRYEQYF
TGTGCCATCAGTGCGGGACAGGGGCGTTACGAGCAGTACTTC